The 15 T cell receptor beta chains in this list originate from one sample, sequenced in a study of T cell responses to AZD1222 COVID-19 vaccine. The table came from immunoSEQ multiplex PCR; TCRdb's copy has only in-frame clones and leaves some out. The sample contains about 150,000 clones, around nine tenths of which appear only once. The sample here was peripheral blood, taken 28 days after the second AZD1222 dose. Every receptor here comes from an adult who received the AZD1222 COVID-19 vaccine.

In this sample, this clone turned up once. The chain recombines TRBV2 with TRBJ1-3; D is undetermined. Germline CDR1 reads SNHLY; CDR2 reads FYNNEI. With 1 base removed from V and 7 bases from J, the gap between germline ends came to 17 bases. CDR3 length equals 16 residues. The CDR3 DNA follows: TGTGCCAGCAGTGAAGTGACAAACACCCGACGGAACACCATATATTTT. This encodes CASSEVTNTRRNTIYF.

This chain links TRBV5-1 with TRBJ1-4, with 8 bases aligning to TRBD1. Looked up from germline, CDR1 is SGHRS and CDR2 is YFSETQ. The V gene end was trimmed by 4 bases and the J gene end by 3 bases; junction bases not matched to a gene: 11. The CDR3 is 17 amino acids. The CDR3 DNA follows: TGCGCCAGCAGCGGCCGGACAGGGACGGTGGCTAATGAAAAACTGTTTTTT. Amino acids: CASSGRTGTVANEKLFF.

The genes are TRBV9 and TRBJ2-1, with 7 bases that match TRBD2. Per germline, CDR1 SGDLS and CDR2 YYNGEE. This CDR3 has 15 residues. The trim removed 4 bases at V and 2 bases at J, leaving 6 bases unmatched. The CDR3 spells CASSPRLATYNEQFF. CDR3 nucleotides: TGTGCCAGCAGCCCTCGACTAGCAACCTACAATGAGCAGTTCTTC.

The V call is TRBV7-2, the J call TRBJ2-2; D ambiguous. The ends were cut back, 5 bases at V and 1 base at J, with 8 bases in the middle. Per germline, CDR1 SGHTA and CDR2 FQGNSA. The CDR3 totals 14 residues. This CDR3 is CASSRSGNTGELFF. The CDR3 DNA reads TGTGCCAGCAGCCGGTCAGGGAACACCGGGGAGCTGTTTTTT.

In DNA, the CDR3 is TGTGCCAGCAGTTTAGTGGGGACAACCCAAGAGACCCAGTACTTC. Its protein is CASSLVGTTQETQYF. The rearrangement uses TRBV28 and TRBJ2-5; weak D call: TRBD1 (6 bases). This CDR3 spans 15 amino acids. Trimming removed 2 bases at V and 1 base at J, with 11 bases between. The germline V gene has CDR1 MDHEN and CDR2 SYDVKM.

Remarks on this clone: The sample has other DNA sequences that encode this CDR3 too. V usage is TRBV7-9 and J usage is TRBJ1-2; D unresolved. Germline V lookup: CDR1 SEHNR, CDR2 FQNEAQ (reference sequence). V was cut by 3 bases and J by 2 bases, with 7 bases left in between. This CDR3 comprises 13 residues. The chain's CDR3 is CASSLGGNYGYTF. In nucleotides, the CDR3 is TGTGCCAGCAGCTTGGGCGGGAACTATGGCTACACCTTC.

The chain combines TRBV9 with TRBJ1-2; the D is unclear. The ends were cut back, 0 bases at V and 2 bases at J, with 8 bases in the middle. This CDR3 contains 14 residues. CDR1 is SGDLS, CDR2 YYNGEE, per germline. The CDR3 loop is CASSVEPQNYGYTF. The CDR3 region has the DNA TGTGCCAGCAGCGTAGAACCACAGAACTATGGCTACACCTTC.

The V gene is TRBV4-2, the J gene TRBJ1-1, with 7 bases identical to TRBD1. The CDR3 is 15 amino acids. Germline loops: CDR1 LGHNA, CDR2 YNFKEQ. V dropped 1 base and J dropped 8; count of bases not matched to a gene: 10. CDR3 protein: CASSQVIRQGGEAFF. CDR3 nucleotide sequence: TGTGCCAGCAGCCAAGTAATTAGACAGGGTGGAGAAGCTTTCTTT.

The chain uses TRBV6-2 or TRBV6-3 and TRBJ1-2, with 8 bases lining up with TRBD1. CDR3 size: 13 residues. The ends lost 0 bases at V and 11 bases at J; junction bases unmatched: 5. The germline CDR1 and CDR2 sequences are MNHEY and SVGEGT. The DNA of the CDR3 is TGTGCCAGCAGTTACTCGGACAGGGTGATGTACACCTTC. Protein sequence: CASSYSDRVMYTF.

The chain has TRBV28 and TRBJ1-1; unclear D gene. Trimming left V 2 bases short and J 6 bases short, with 10 bases between. The CDR3 is 13 residues long. The germline CDR1 and CDR2 sequences are MDHEN and SYDVKM. CDR3 DNA sequence: TGTGCCAGCAGTTTAGAGAATGGGGCTGAAGCTTTCTTT. Protein sequence: CASSLENGAEAFF.

The chain is built from TRBV19 and TRBJ1-6, with D possibly TRBD1 on 5 matching bases. The germline CDR1 and CDR2 sequences are LNHDA and SQIVND (reference sequence). The CDR3 loop spans 15 amino acids. With 7 bases removed from V and 6 bases from J, the gap between germline ends came to 16 bases. CDR3 nucleotides: TGTGCCAGTACCGCAGGGTTGGACTTTAATTCACCCCTCCACTTT. Amino acids: CASTAGLDFNSPLHF.

J is TRBJ2-1 and V is TRBV15; the D is unclear. CDR1 LNHNV and CDR2 YYDKDF come from the germline V gene (reference sequence). The CDR3 sequence is 14 residues long. The V gene lost 1 base and the J gene lost 6 bases, with 10 bases spanning the gap. The CDR3, as DNA: TGTGCCACCAGCAGAGCTAGTGTTCGCAATGAGCAGTTCTTC. It translates to CATSRASVRNEQFF.

A few counts support this clone. The chain joins TRBV3-1 (or the pseudogene TRBV3-2) to TRBJ2-3; D uncertain. CDR1 and CDR2 from the germline V gene are LGHDT and YNNKEL (reference sequence). The V and J ends lost 4 bases and 0 bases respectively, with 5 bases between them. This CDR3 is built from 13 residues. The CDR3 DNA reads TGTGCCAGCAGCCCCTATAGCACAGATACGCAGTATTTT. This translates into CASSPYSTDTQYF.

The chain carries TRBV7-9 and TRBJ2-1; 9 bases fit TRBD2. The V and J ends lost 1 base and 7 bases, in that order; junction bases with no gene match: 11. In germline, CDR1 is SEHNR, CDR2 FQNEAQ (reference sequence). The CDR3 loop spans 17 amino acids. The CDR3 is CASSLVAGGPAENEQFF. DNA for the CDR3: TGTGCCAGCAGCTTAGTTGCGGGAGGGCCGGCGGAAAATGAGCAGTTCTTC.

V and J are TRBV5-1 and TRBJ1-3, with D tentatively TRBD1 (6 bases). The CDR3 has 16 amino acids. Germline-derived CDR1 and CDR2 are SGHRS and YFSETQ. V was cut by 4 bases and J by 4 bases, with 18 bases left in between. The CDR3 region is CASSLRVTGPGNTIYF. CDR3 coding DNA: TGCGCCAGCAGCCTTAGAGTGACAGGCCCCGGAAACACCATATATTTT.